This record covers a single T cell receptor beta chain. A junction boundary mismatches the germline segment, possibly from a read error. Per germline, CDR1 LGHNT and CDR2 FRNRAP. The CDR3 runs to 17 residues. How the authors handled the data: Cell counts per sample came from amplifying reference gene primers. Here immunoSEQ multiplex PCR was the method, and the copy in TCRdb shows in-frame clones only, minus some. The V and J calls and clone size were taken over from that table, and D and trimming were inferred from the DNA. The data show 50,000 to 65,000 clones, roughly 72% seen once. The data originate from a study of blood T cell repertoires in COVID-19. Across the study: Italy, Spain and the United States were the sources of the convalescent and acute COVID-19 samples. Nucleic acid was either cDNA or gDNA, and it came from T cells, B-cell-depleted T cells, or PBMCs.

Seattle enrolled patients during active infection and tracked them longitudinally. This TCR came from a woman in her 70s with COVID-19, enrolled during active disease. What was sequenced was peripheral blood. This chain connects TRBV12-5 to TRBJ1-1, with D possibly TRBD1 on 6 matching bases. The CDR3 bases are TGTGCTAGTGGTTTGGTACTTTCGGGAGGACAGCCGCCTGAGGCTTTCTTT. Translated: CASGLVLSGGQPPEAFF.